Below, one T cell receptor (beta chain) is given with its context. The entry originates in a study of response to subunit inactivated influenza vaccine. V was pared by 0 bases and J by 1 base, with 10 bases between. The CDR3 consists of 16 residues. Germline V gives CDR1 SGHTA, CDR2 FQGNSA. One entry per CDR3 protein, called by TCRdb with MiXCR from the RT-PCR reads. The repertoire holds about 650,000 distinct CDR3 sequences, with about 14% as singletons. The chain recombines TRBV7-2 with TRBJ1-5; TRBD1 might be the D (5 bases). The receptor was derived from a man aged 45-65 years who received an inactivated influenza vaccine. The material was PBMCs from blood, obtained around 15 days before vaccination. The CDR3 region has the DNA TGTGCCAGCAGCTTAGCAGGGGACCCAAGCAATCAGCCCCAGCATTTT. Its protein is CASSLAGDPSNQPQHF.